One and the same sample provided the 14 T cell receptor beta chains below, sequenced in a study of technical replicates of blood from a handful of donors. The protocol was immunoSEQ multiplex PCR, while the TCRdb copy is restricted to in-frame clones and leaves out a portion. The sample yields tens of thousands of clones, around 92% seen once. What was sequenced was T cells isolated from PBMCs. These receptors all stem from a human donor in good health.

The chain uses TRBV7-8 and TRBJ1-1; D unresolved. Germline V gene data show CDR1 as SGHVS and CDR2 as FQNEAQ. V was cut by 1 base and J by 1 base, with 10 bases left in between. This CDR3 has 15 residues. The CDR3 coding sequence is TGTGCCAGCAGCTTAGAGGCTGCGGAGAACACTGAAGCTTTCTTT. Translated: CASSLEAAENTEAFF.

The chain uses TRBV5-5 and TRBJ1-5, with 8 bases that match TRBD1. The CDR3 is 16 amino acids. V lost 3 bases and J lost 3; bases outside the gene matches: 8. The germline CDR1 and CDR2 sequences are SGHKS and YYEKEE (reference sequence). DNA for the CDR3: TGTGCCAGCAGCTCGTCCCGGGACAGGTCCAATCAGCCCCAGCATTTT. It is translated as CASSSSRDRSNQPQHF.

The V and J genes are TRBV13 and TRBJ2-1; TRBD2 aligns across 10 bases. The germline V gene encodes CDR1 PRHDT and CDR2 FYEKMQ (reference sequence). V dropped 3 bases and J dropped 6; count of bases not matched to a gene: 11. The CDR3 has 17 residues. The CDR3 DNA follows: TGTGCCAGCAGCTTCCGTCCTCTAGCGGGAGCCGGCAATGAGCAGTTCTTC. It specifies CASSFRPLAGAGNEQFF.

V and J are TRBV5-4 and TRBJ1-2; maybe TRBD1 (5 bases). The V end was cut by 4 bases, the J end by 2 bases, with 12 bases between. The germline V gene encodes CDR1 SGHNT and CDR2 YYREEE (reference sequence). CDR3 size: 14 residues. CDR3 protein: CASSPGEQNYGYTF. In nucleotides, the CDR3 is TGTGCCAGCAGCCCGGGGGAACAGAACTATGGCTACACCTTC.

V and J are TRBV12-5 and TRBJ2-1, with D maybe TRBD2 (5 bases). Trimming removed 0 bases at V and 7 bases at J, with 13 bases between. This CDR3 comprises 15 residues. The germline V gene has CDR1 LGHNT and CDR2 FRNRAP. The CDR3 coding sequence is TGTGCTAGTGGTTTGGTATTAGGCAGGAGGAATGAGCAGTTCTTC. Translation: CASGLVLGRRNEQFF.

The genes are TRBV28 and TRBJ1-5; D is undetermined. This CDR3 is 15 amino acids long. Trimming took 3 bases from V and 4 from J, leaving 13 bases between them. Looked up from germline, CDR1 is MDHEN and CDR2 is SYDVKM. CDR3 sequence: CASSLAVALNQPQHF. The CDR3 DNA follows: TGTGCCAGCAGTTTGGCGGTAGCCCTAAATCAGCCCCAGCATTTT.

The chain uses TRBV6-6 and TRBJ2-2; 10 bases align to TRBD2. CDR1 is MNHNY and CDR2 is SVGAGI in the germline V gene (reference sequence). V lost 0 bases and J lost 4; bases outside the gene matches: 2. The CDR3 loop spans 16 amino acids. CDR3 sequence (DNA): TGTGCCAGCAGTTACTCTAGCGGGGGGACCACCGGGGAGCTGTTTTTT. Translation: CASSYSSGGTTGELFF.

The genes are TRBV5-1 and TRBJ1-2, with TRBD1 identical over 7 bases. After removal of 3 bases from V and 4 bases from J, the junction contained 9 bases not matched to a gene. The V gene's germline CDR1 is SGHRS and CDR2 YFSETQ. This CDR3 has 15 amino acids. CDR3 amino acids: CASSSGNTGVYGYTF. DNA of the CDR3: TGCGCCAGCAGCTCAGGAAATACAGGGGTCTATGGCTACACCTTC. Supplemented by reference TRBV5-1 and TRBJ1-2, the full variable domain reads KAGVTQTPRYLIKTRGQQVTLSCSPISGHRSVSWYQQTPGQGLQFLFEYFSETQRNKGNFPGRFSGRQFSNSRSEMNVSTLELGDSALYLCASSSGNTGVYGYTFGSGTRLTVV.

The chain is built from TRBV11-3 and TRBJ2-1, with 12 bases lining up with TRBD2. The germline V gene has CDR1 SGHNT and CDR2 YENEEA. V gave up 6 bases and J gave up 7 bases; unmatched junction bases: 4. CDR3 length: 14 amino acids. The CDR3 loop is CASSTSGGRNEQFF. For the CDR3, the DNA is TGTGCCAGCAGTACTAGCGGGGGGAGGAATGAGCAGTTCTTC.

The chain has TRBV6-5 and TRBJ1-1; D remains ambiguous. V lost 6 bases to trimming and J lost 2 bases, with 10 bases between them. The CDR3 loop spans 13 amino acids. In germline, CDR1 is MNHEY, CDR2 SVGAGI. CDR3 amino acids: CASSQNRNTEAFF. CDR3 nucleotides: TGTGCCAGCAGCCAGAACAGAAACACTGAAGCTTTCTTT.

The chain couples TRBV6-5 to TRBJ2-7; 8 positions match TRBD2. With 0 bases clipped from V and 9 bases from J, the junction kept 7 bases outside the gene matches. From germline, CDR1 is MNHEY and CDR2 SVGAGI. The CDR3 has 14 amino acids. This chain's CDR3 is CASSYSPGGAAQYF. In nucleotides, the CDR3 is TGTGCCAGCAGTTACTCTCCCGGGGGGGCCGCGCAGTACTTC.

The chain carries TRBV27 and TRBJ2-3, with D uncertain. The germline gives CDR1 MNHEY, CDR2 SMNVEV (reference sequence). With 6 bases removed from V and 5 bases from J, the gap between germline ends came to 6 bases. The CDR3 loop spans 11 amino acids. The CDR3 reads CASSLGDTQYF. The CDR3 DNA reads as TGTGCCAGCAGCCTAGGAGATACGCAGTATTTT.

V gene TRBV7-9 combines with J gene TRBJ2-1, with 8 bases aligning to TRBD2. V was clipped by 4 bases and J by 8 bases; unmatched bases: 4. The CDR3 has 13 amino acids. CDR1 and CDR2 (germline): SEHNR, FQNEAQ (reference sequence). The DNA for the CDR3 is TGTGCCAGCAGCTCTGGGACTAGTTATGAGCAGTTCTTC. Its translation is CASSSGTSYEQFF.

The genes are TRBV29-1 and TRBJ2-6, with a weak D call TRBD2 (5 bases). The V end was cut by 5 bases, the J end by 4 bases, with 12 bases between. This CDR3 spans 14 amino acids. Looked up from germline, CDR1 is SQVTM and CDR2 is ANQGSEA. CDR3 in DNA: TGCAGCGTTCAGTCCGGGGAAGGGGCCAACGTCCTGACTTTC. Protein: CSVQSGEGANVLTF.